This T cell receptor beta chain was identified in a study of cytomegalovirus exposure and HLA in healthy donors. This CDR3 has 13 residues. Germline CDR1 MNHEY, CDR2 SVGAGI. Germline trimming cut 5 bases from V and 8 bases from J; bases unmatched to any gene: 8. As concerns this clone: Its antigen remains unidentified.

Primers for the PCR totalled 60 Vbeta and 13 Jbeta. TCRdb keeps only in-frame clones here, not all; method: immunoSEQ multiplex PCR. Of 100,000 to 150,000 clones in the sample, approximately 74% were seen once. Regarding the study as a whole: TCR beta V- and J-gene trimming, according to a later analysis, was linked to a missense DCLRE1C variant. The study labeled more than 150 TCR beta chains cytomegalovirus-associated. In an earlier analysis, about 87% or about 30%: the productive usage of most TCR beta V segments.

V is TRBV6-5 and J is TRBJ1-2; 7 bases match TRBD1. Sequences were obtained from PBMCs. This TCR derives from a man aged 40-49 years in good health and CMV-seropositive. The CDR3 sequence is CASSKGQRLGYTF. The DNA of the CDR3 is TGTGCCAGCAGTAAGGGACAGCGACTGGGCTACACCTTC.